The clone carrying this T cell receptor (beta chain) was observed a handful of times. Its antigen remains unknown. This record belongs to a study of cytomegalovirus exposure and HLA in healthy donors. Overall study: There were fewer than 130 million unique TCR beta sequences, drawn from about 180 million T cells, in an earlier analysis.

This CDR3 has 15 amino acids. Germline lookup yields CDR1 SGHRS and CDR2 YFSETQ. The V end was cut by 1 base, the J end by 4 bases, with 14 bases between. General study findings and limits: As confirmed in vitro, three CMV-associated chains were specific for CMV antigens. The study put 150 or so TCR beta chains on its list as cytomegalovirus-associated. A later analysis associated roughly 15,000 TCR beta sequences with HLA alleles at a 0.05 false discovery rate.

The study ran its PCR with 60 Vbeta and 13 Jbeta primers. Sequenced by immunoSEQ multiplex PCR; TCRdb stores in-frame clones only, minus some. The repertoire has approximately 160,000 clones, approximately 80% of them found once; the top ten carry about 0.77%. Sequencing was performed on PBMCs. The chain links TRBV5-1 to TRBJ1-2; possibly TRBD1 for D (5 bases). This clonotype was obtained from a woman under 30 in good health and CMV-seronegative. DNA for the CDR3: TGCGCCAGCAGCTTGTCGGGAGGGGATGTCTATGGCTACACCTTC. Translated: CASSLSGGDVYGYTF.